These T cell receptor beta chains were read from a single sample in a study of T cell changes during pregnancy in multiple sclerosis. Some clones are missing from TCRdb's copy, which holds only in-frame ones; the method was immunoSEQ multiplex PCR. The sample contains 80,000 to 100,000 clones, about 93% of which appear only once. This specimen was peripheral blood, taken after pregnancy. Receptor source: a female donor with multiple sclerosis, enrolled in a pregnancy study. Both conserved end residues are part of each CDR3. D genes are given only for firm matches. Clone size appears in some rows only: once, few, many, or a class for an expanded clone.

15	TRBV2	TRBD1	TRBJ2-7	-	TGTGCCAGCATAAACCCCGGGACAGGGTTAAGCGAGCAGTACTTC	CASINPGTGLSEQYF
14	TRBV5-6	TRBD1	TRBJ1-2	-	TGTGCCAGCAGCTACGACAGGGGGACCTATGGCTACACCTTC	CASSYDRGTYGYTF
17	TRBV5-4	-	TRBJ1-1	once	TGTGCCAGCAGCTTGGTAGTGGGATGGGGGCTGGACACTGAAGCTTTCTTT	CASSLVVGWGLDTEAFF
15	TRBV19	-	TRBJ2-2	-	TGTGCCAGCAAGGGAGCGCCCCCGAACACCGGGGAGCTGTTTTTT	CASKGAPPNTGELFF
13	TRBV29-1	-	TRBJ1-1	-	TGCAGCGTCCGTATTGGACTCCAGACGGAAGCTTTCTTT	CSVRIGLQTEAFF
15	TRBV27	TRBD1	TRBJ2-2	once	TGTGCCAGCAGTCTCCGGGACAGGGATGCCGGGGAGCTGTTTTTT	CASSLRDRDAGELFF
12	TRBV29-1	-	TRBJ2-5	-	TGCAGCGTTGTAGATAGGAGGGAGACCCAGTACTTC	CSVVDRRETQYF
18	TRBV4-2	TRBD2	TRBJ2-2	-	TGTGCCAGCAGCCAAGATTTATATGGGGGGGTGAACACCGGGGAGCTGTTTTTT	CASSQDLYGGVNTGELFF
14	TRBV5-1	-	TRBJ1-1	-	TGCGCCAGCAGGGAGGGGCCAAGACTTTATGAAGCTTTCTTT	CASREGPRLYEAFF
16	TRBV6-1	-	TRBJ1-1	-	TGTGCCAGCAGTGAAGTAATGGGCAGGGGAAAGACTGAAGCTTTCTTT	CASSEVMGRGKTEAFF
16	TRBV5-1	TRBD2	TRBJ2-3	-	TGCGCCAGCAGCACTGGGGTGGCGGGAGCTGGAGATACGCAGTATTTT	CASSTGVAGAGDTQYF
17	TRBV30	TRBD1	TRBJ1-1	-	TGTGCCTGGAGTGCCCCGGGACAGGGATGGGAAAACACTGAAGCTTTCTTT	CAWSAPGQGWENTEAFF
15	TRBV11-2	TRBD1	TRBJ2-7	-	TGTGCCAGCAGCTTCGGGACAGGGAGGCTTTACGAGCAGTACTTC	CASSFGTGRLYEQYF
17	TRBV10-2	TRBD1	TRBJ1-5	-	TGCGCCAGCAGTGAGTTTGGACAGGGAAGTAGCAATCAGCCCCAGCATTTT	CASSEFGQGSSNQPQHF
13	TRBV6-4	TRBD1	TRBJ1-2	-	TGTGCCAGCAGCAGGGGACAGGGATATGGCTACACCTTC	CASSRGQGYGYTF
13	TRBV13	-	TRBJ2-7	-	TGTGCCAGCAGAGCTGGGAGTTCCTACGAGCAGTACTTC	CASRAGSSYEQYF
13	TRBV27	-	TRBJ1-1	few	TGTGCCAGCAGTTCGGGGATGGGCACTGAAGCTTTCTTT	CASSSGMGTEAFF
14	TRBV7-2	-	TRBJ2-5	-	TGTGCCAGCAGCTTAAGGGCAGGGCCAGAGACCCAGTACTTC	CASSLRAGPETQYF
18	TRBV2	-	TRBJ1-2	-	TGTGCCAGCAGTGAAGAGTCCCTGCGGGAGGGAGGAACTTCTGGCTACACCTTC	CASSEESLREGGTSGYTF
15	TRBV5-1	-	TRBJ2-7	-	TGCGCCAGCAGCTTGGACGGCAGGGCCCTTGGAGAGCAGTACTTC	CASSLDGRALGEQYF
13	TRBV11-2	TRBD1	TRBJ1-5	few	TGTGCCAGCAGCCCAGGGGGCGTTCAGCCCCAGCATTTT	CASSPGGVQPQHF
15	TRBV6-5	TRBD1	TRBJ1-1	-	TGTGCCAGCAGTTACGGGGACAGGGGGAACACTGAAGCTTTCTTT	CASSYGDRGNTEAFF
14	TRBV5-1	-	TRBJ2-7	-	TGCGCCAGCAGCTTGTTGCGGGGCGCCTACGAGCAGTACTTC	CASSLLRGAYEQYF
13	TRBV12-5	-	TRBJ1-2	-	TGTGCTAGTGGTTTGGGGGCGCACTATGGCTACACCTTC	CASGLGAHYGYTF
14	TRBV9	-	TRBJ2-3	few	TGTGCCAGCAGCTTCCGGGACTTCACAGATACGCAGTATTTT	CASSFRDFTDTQYF
15	TRBV5-1	TRBD2	TRBJ2-1	-	TGCGCCAGCAGCTTGAATAGCGGGGCCTACAATGAGCAGTTCTTC	CASSLNSGAYNEQFF